The 23 T cell receptor beta chains below were found in one sample sequenced in a study of blood T cell repertoires in COVID-19. Clones were read by immunoSEQ multiplex PCR, and TCRdb kept only the in-frame ones, dropping some. The top ten clones hold 2.5% to 3% of a sample with just under 350,000 clones, over 70% of them seen once. Sequencing input: peripheral blood. The receptors here all came from a man aged 25-45 years with active or convalescent COVID-19.

The chain links TRBV10-3 to TRBJ1-1, with a possible D match to TRBD1 (5 bases). The CDR3 runs 13 residues. Looked up from germline, CDR1 is ENHRY and CDR2 is SYGVKD. Trimming took 9 bases from V and 0 from J, leaving 11 bases between them. Written as DNA, the CDR3 is TGTGCCATTCATGACAGCCTGAACACTGAAGCTTTCTTT. The encoded protein is CAIHDSLNTEAFF.

V gene TRBV7-6 combines with J gene TRBJ1-1, with a possible D match to TRBD1 (6 bases). CDR1 SGHVS and CDR2 FNYEAQ come from the germline V gene. The CDR3 contains 15 residues. With 2 bases removed from V and 3 bases from J, the gap between germline ends came to 13 bases. The CDR3 DNA reads as TGTGCCAGCAGCTTACCTGGGCCAGGGGACACTGAAGCTTTCTTT. It codes for CASSLPGPGDTEAFF. The entire variable domain, with the rest obtained from reference TRBV7-6 and TRBJ1-1, is as follows: GAGVSQSPRYKVTKRGQDVALRCDPISGHVSLYWYRQALGQGPEFLTYFNYEAQQDKSGLPNDRFSAERPEGSISTLTIQRTEQRDSAMYRCASSLPGPGDTEAFFGQGTRLTVV.

The chain couples TRBV9 to TRBJ1-1, with D perhaps matching TRBD1 (5 bases). The V and J ends lost 5 bases and 0 bases respectively, with 20 bases between them. The CDR3 runs 17 residues. Germline CDR1 and CDR2: SGDLS and YYNGEE. In DNA form, the CDR3 reads TGTGCCAGCAGTCGCATTGATGGGGGGGTCATGAACACTGAAGCTTTCTTT. This sequence encodes CASSRIDGGVMNTEAFF.

This clone appeared once. The chain employs TRBV7-3 and TRBJ2-3, with 8 nucleotides matching TRBD1. The CDR3 length is 14 residues. Germline trimming cut 5 bases from V and 7 bases from J; bases unmatched to any gene: 8. Germline CDR1 and CDR2: SGHTA and FQGTGA. The CDR3 DNA sequence: TGTGCCAGCAGCCTTCTCCGACAGGGGAATACGCAGTATTTT. Its translation: CASSLLRQGNTQYF.

The chain is built from TRBV18 and TRBJ1-6; a possible D gene is TRBD1 (6 bases). CDR1 and CDR2 from the germline V gene are KGHSH and LQKENI. V was shortened by 3 bases and J by 8 bases, with 11 bases between the two germline ends. This CDR3 region has 14 residues. CDR3 region: CASSPARGDSPLHF. CDR3 DNA sequence: TGTGCCAGCTCACCGGCCAGGGGTGATTCACCCCTCCACTTT.

The V and J genes are TRBV5-8 and TRBJ2-7; D not resolved. CDR1 SGHTS and CDR2 YDEGEE come from the germline V gene. V was trimmed by 5 bases and J by 3 bases, leaving 6 bases between them. The CDR3 has 11 amino acids. Written as DNA, the CDR3 is TGTGCCAGCAGGTTTAGCTACGAGCAGTACTTC. Amino acid sequence: CASRFSYEQYF.

The rearrangement joins TRBV28 to TRBJ1-4; TRBD1 matches at 7 bases. Trimming removed 8 bases from V and 6 bases from J; junction bases left unmatched: 6. The germline gives CDR1 MDHEN, CDR2 SYDVKM. There are 13 residues in the CDR3. The DNA for the CDR3 is TGTGCCAGCCTCCGGGACAGATATGAAAAACTGTTTTTT. This encodes CASLRDRYEKLFF.

The count of this clone is one. J is TRBJ2-3 and V is TRBV11-2; perhaps TRBD2 as D (6 bases). The germline gives CDR1 SGHAT, CDR2 FQNNGV. The V and J ends lost 5 bases and 6 bases respectively, with 15 bases between them. The CDR3 is 14 residues long. The CDR3 sequence is CASSPQGGADTQYF. The CDR3 bases are TGTGCCAGCAGCCCCCAGGGAGGAGCGGATACGCAGTATTTT.

This chain's CDR3 is CSVGANWGYTF. The CDR3 DNA is TGCAGCGTTGGGGCCAATTGGGGCTACACCTTC. V is TRBV29-1 and J is TRBJ1-2; D not resolved. This CDR3 is 11 amino acids long. The germline CDR1 and CDR2 sequences are SQVTM and ANQGSEA. Trimming took 4 bases from V and 8 from J, leaving 11 bases between them.

V usage is TRBV10-3 and J usage is TRBJ1-2; D unclear. This CDR3 comprises 15 residues. Germline values: CDR1 ENHRY, CDR2 SYGVKD. The germline V and J ends were trimmed by 2 bases and 3 bases, with 13 bases remaining between them. For the CDR3, the DNA is TGTGCCATCAGTGAGAGAGGAGGGTCGGACTATGGCTACACCTTC. This sequence encodes CAISERGGSDYGYTF.

This chain links TRBV4-1 with TRBJ1-4; 9 bases match TRBD1. The junction had 11 bases not matched to a gene; V was cut back by 1 base and J by 11 bases. The V gene's germline CDR1 is MGHRA and CDR2 YSYEKL. The CDR3 sequence is 16 residues long. CDR3 region: CASSQVLGQGLGKLFF. CDR3 nucleotide sequence: TGCGCCAGCAGCCAAGTGCTCGGACAGGGGTTGGGGAAACTGTTTTTT.

A note on this clone: Other DNA sequences within the sample encode an identical CDR3. The chain has TRBV10-3 and TRBJ2-1, with D perhaps TRBD2 (6 bases). V was clipped by 4 bases and J by 4 bases, with 17 bases between them. From germline, CDR1 is ENHRY and CDR2 SYGVKD. The CDR3 extends over 16 amino acids. CDR3 sequence (DNA): TGTGCCATCAGTGGTTTCTCCGGGACTGGTTACAATGAGCAGTTCTTC. It codes for CAISGFSGTGYNEQFF.

This chain uses TRBV7-9 with TRBJ2-1; D unresolved. The germline gives CDR1 SEHNR, CDR2 FQNEAQ (reference sequence). CDR3 length: 14 residues. V was trimmed by 4 bases and J by 0 bases, leaving 7 bases between them. As DNA, the CDR3 is TGTGCCAGCAGCTCGCTCAGCTCCTACAATGAGCAGTTCTTC. As protein: CASSSLSSYNEQFF. The variable domain in full, completed from reference TRBV7-9 and TRBJ2-1, reads DTGVSQNPRHKITKRGQNVTFRCDPISEHNRLYWYRQTLGQGPEFLTYFQNEAQLEKSRLLSDRFSAERPKGSFSTLEIQRTEQGDSAMYLCASSSLSSYNEQFFGPGTRLTVL.

This chain uses TRBV9 with TRBJ2-2; possible D gene TRBD2, 7 bases. The CDR3 is made up of 17 amino acids. The V end was cut by 4 bases, the J end by 4 bases, with 20 bases between. The V gene's germline CDR1 is SGDLS and CDR2 YYNGEE. In DNA, the CDR3 is TGTGCCAGCAGCCCCTTCAGTGCGGGGGCGGTCACCGGGGAGCTGTTTTTT. Its translation: CASSPFSAGAVTGELFF.

The chain joins TRBV28 to TRBJ2-1, with TRBD2 identical over 8 bases. Germline loops: CDR1 MDHEN, CDR2 SYDVKM. The V segment lost 6 bases and the J segment 6 bases; nucleotides outside the gene matches: 16. This CDR3 spans 17 amino acids. The CDR3 sequence is CASSPFSPGGRVNEQFF. CDR3 coding DNA: TGTGCCAGCAGCCCATTCTCTCCGGGGGGGAGAGTCAATGAGCAGTTCTTC.

The chain is built from TRBV5-8 and TRBJ2-7; unclear D gene. Per the germline V gene, CDR1 is SGHTS and CDR2 is YDEGEE. Trimming left V 4 bases short and J 4 bases short, with 12 bases between. CDR3 length: 13 amino acids. For the CDR3, the DNA is TGTGCCAGCAGCCCCACCCTACTGTACGAGCAGTACTTC. This encodes CASSPTLLYEQYF.

A remark on this clone: The same CDR3 is also encoded by other DNA sequences in this sample. V and J are TRBV9 and TRBJ2-5; 7 bases are a match to TRBD1. The CDR3 runs 14 residues. The V and J ends lost 4 bases and 1 base, in that order; junction bases with no gene match: 4. Per germline, CDR1 SGDLS and CDR2 YYNGEE. The CDR3 here is CASSPRQGQETQYF. Written as DNA, the CDR3 is TGTGCCAGCAGCCCCAGACAGGGCCAAGAGACCCAGTACTTC.

This clone turned up a few times. The chain combines TRBV6-5 with TRBJ1-1; no clear D gene. CDR1 MNHEY and CDR2 SVGAGI come from the germline V gene. The germline V and J ends were trimmed by 0 bases and 1 base, with 6 bases remaining between them. This CDR3 has 14 residues. The CDR3 coding sequence is TGTGCCAGCAGTTACTCGGCATCGAACACTGAAGCTTTCTTT. This encodes CASSYSASNTEAFF.

CDR3 coding DNA: TGTGCCACCAGTGATCCCGGACAGGGAGGCAATGAGCAGTTCTTC. It encodes CATSDPGQGGNEQFF. The chain has TRBV24-1 and TRBJ2-1; 8 bases agree with TRBD1. The germline V gene has CDR1 KGHDR and CDR2 SFDVKD. V was clipped by 3 bases and J by 6 bases; unmatched bases: 6. The CDR3 extends over 15 amino acids.

The rearrangement joins TRBV3-1 (or the pseudogene TRBV3-2) to TRBJ1-2; 7 bases map to TRBD1. This CDR3 is built from 16 residues. CDR1 is LGHDT, CDR2 YNNKEL, per germline (reference sequence). The trim removed 4 bases at V and 0 bases at J, leaving 8 bases unmatched. Written as DNA, the CDR3 is TGTGCCAGCAGCCTTAATACAGGGGCATCTAACTATGGCTACACCTTC. Translated: CASSLNTGASNYGYTF.

As to this clone: The same CDR3 can be traced to other DNA sequences in this sample. The genes are TRBV30 and TRBJ2-7, with TRBD2 matching 7 bases. This CDR3 region has 13 residues. V shed 0 bases and J 2 bases; nucleotides not matched to a gene: 1. Germline V gives CDR1 GTSNPN, CDR2 SVGIG (reference sequence). The CDR3 DNA follows: TGTGCCTGGAGTGTAGCGGGGCCCTACGAGCAGTACTTC. As protein: CAWSVAGPYEQYF.

The J gene is TRBJ1-2, the V gene TRBV27; D unclear. With 7 bases removed from V and 4 bases from J, the gap between germline ends came to 22 bases. Germline V gene lookup returns CDR1 MNHEY and CDR2 SMNVEV (reference sequence). This CDR3 has 16 amino acids. The CDR3 loop reads CASTPLWPTRLYGYTF. The CDR3 nucleotides are TGTGCCAGCACCCCTTTGTGGCCCACCAGGCTCTATGGCTACACCTTC.

A few counts support this clone. The CDR3 bases are TGTGCCAGCAGTGGGGGGCCCGGGGAGCTGTTTTTT. Its protein is CASSGGPGELFF. The J gene is TRBJ2-2, the V gene TRBV2; D perhaps matches TRBD1 (6 bases). From germline, CDR1 is SNHLY and CDR2 FYNNEI. Trimming left V 4 bases short and J 6 bases short, with 6 bases between. This CDR3 has 12 residues.